A selection of T cell receptor beta chains follows, all from one sample in a study of cytomegalovirus exposure and HLA in healthy donors. Profiled with immunoSEQ multiplex PCR; TCRdb holds only in-frame clones, not every one. The sample carries about 160,000 clones, 80% to 90% recorded once. Sequenced material: PBMCs. The receptors were gathered from a woman between 18 and 30 years old in good health and CMV-seronegative. Both conserved end residues are part of each CDR3. D genes are given only for firm matches. Only part of the rows carry a size: once, few, many, or a class if the clone is expanded.

d_gene: -; abundance: -; len: 14; j_gene: TRBJ2-7; v_gene: TRBV4-1; CDR3nt: TGCGCCAGCAGCCTTACAAGTGGCTCCTACGAGCAGTACTTC; CDR3aa: CASSLTSGSYEQYF
d_gene: -; abundance: -; len: 15; j_gene: TRBJ2-7; v_gene: TRBV7-9; CDR3nt: TGTGCCAGCAGCTTAGACTATTTGAGCTCCTACGAGCAGTACTTC; CDR3aa: CASSLDYLSSYEQYF
d_gene: TRBD1; abundance: -; len: 13; j_gene: TRBJ1-5; v_gene: TRBV27; CDR3nt: TGTGCCAGCAGTTTAGGGACAGGCCAGCCCCAGCATTTT; CDR3aa: CASSLGTGQPQHF
d_gene: TRBD1; abundance: -; len: 16; j_gene: TRBJ2-3; v_gene: TRBV6-5; CDR3nt: TGTGCCAGCAGTTATCTGTTGACAGGGAAAGCGAATACGCAGTATTTT; CDR3aa: CASSYLLTGKANTQYF
d_gene: -; abundance: -; len: 12; j_gene: TRBJ1-2; v_gene: TRBV28; CDR3nt: TGTGCCAGCAGTTTACAAAACTATGGCTACACCTTC; CDR3aa: CASSLQNYGYTF
d_gene: TRBD2; abundance: -; len: 18; j_gene: TRBJ2-7; v_gene: TRBV27; CDR3nt: TGTGCCAGCAGTTTATCGGTTGCGGGGGGCTATACACGCTACGAGCAGTACTTC; CDR3aa: CASSLSVAGGYTRYEQYF
d_gene: -; abundance: once; len: 15; j_gene: TRBJ2-1; v_gene: TRBV19; CDR3nt: TGTGCCAGTAGCCCTGTGGGGGGGCCGGGGAATGAGCAGTTCTTC; CDR3aa: CASSPVGGPGNEQFF
d_gene: -; abundance: -; len: 16; j_gene: TRBJ2-2; v_gene: TRBV11-3; CDR3nt: TGTGCCAGCAGCTCGATGAACGACGGAGGAACCGGGGAGCTGTTTTTT; CDR3aa: CASSSMNDGGTGELFF
d_gene: TRBD2; abundance: -; len: 15; j_gene: TRBJ2-7; v_gene: TRBV5-4; CDR3nt: TGTGCCAGCAGCCCCACGGGGGGGAGCTCCTACGAGCAGTACTTC; CDR3aa: CASSPTGGSSYEQYF
d_gene: TRBD1; abundance: -; len: 19; j_gene: TRBJ1-5; v_gene: TRBV27; CDR3nt: TGTGCCAGCAGTTTCCCCTACAGGGGAGTCCTCAGATGGGCTCAGCCCCAGCATTTT; CDR3aa: CASSFPYRGVLRWAQPQHF
d_gene: -; abundance: -; len: 17; j_gene: TRBJ1-3; v_gene: TRBV5-1; CDR3nt: TGCGCCAGCAGCTTGACCTCCCGCCGGGAGGGTGGAAACACCATATATTTT; CDR3aa: CASSLTSRREGGNTIYF
d_gene: -; abundance: -; len: 14; j_gene: TRBJ2-3; v_gene: TRBV5-4; CDR3nt: TGTGCCAGCAGCTTGGGAATAGCCGTCGATACGCAGTATTTT; CDR3aa: CASSLGIAVDTQYF
d_gene: -; abundance: once; len: 14; j_gene: TRBJ1-1; v_gene: TRBV2; CDR3nt: TGTGCCAGCAGTGAAGTGGCAGGTGGTACTGAAGCTTTCTTT; CDR3aa: CASSEVAGGTEAFF
d_gene: -; abundance: -; len: 13; j_gene: TRBJ1-2; v_gene: TRBV6-5; CDR3nt: TGTGCCAGCACGGCGGGGGGGAGCTATGGCTACACCTTC; CDR3aa: CASTAGGSYGYTF
d_gene: -; abundance: -; len: 13; j_gene: TRBJ2-5; v_gene: TRBV6-1; CDR3nt: TGTGCCAGCAGGGAGGGGTACCAAGAGACCCAGTACTTC; CDR3aa: CASREGYQETQYF
d_gene: -; abundance: -; len: 14; j_gene: TRBJ2-7; v_gene: TRBV15; CDR3nt: TGTGCCACCAGCAGAGAACAGGGTTCCTACGAGCAGTACTTC; CDR3aa: CATSREQGSYEQYF
d_gene: -; abundance: -; len: 13; j_gene: TRBJ2-5; v_gene: TRBV5-1; CDR3nt: TGCGCCAGCAGCTTATACAGCCAAGAGACCCAGTACTTC; CDR3aa: CASSLYSQETQYF
d_gene: -; abundance: -; len: 16; j_gene: TRBJ2-1; v_gene: TRBV6-5; CDR3nt: TGTGCCAGCAGTTCCTTAAGAAGGGGCCCATACAATGAGCAGTTCTTC; CDR3aa: CASSSLRRGPYNEQFF